Listed below are T cell receptor beta chains from one sample, sequenced in a study of monozygotic twins with inflammatory bowel disease. TCRdb reprocessed the 5' RACE reads, with one entry per CDR3 protein and no DNA. This table holds a few hundred thousand distinct CDR3 sequences. The material sequenced was blood. The receptors shown here come from a human donor with ulcerative colitis or Crohn's disease, or a healthy co-twin of an affected twin (not recorded which). CDR3s include the opening cysteine and the closing phenylalanine or tryptophan. The order of the fields is CDR3 protein, J gene, V gene.

CASSFRIGLAGRTDTQYF	TRBJ2-3	TRBV5-6
CASSIDREVAQPQHF	TRBJ1-5	TRBV19
CASSFNGGVTQYF	TRBJ2-3	TRBV5-4
CASSLEGQTNEQFF	TRBJ2-1	TRBV5-1
CASSPRPSYEQYF	TRBJ2-7	TRBV27
CASSLGLGTGELFF	TRBJ2-2	TRBV5-4
CASSLARHGSDDQFF	TRBJ2-1	TRBV7-9
CASSNLREGEYF	TRBJ2-3	TRBV19
CSVTAGGPVLGAKNIQYF	TRBJ2-4	TRBV29-1
CSAQQGSGYTF	TRBJ1-2	TRBV20-1
CSARDLAAQTYEQYF	TRBJ2-7	TRBV20-1
CASSVADQRNEKLFF	TRBJ1-4	TRBV9
CAIWTGDGYTF	TRBJ1-2	TRBV10-3
CASTKANSYNEQFF	TRBJ2-1	TRBV14
CSARPSAAGRWNYGYTF	TRBJ1-2	TRBV20-1